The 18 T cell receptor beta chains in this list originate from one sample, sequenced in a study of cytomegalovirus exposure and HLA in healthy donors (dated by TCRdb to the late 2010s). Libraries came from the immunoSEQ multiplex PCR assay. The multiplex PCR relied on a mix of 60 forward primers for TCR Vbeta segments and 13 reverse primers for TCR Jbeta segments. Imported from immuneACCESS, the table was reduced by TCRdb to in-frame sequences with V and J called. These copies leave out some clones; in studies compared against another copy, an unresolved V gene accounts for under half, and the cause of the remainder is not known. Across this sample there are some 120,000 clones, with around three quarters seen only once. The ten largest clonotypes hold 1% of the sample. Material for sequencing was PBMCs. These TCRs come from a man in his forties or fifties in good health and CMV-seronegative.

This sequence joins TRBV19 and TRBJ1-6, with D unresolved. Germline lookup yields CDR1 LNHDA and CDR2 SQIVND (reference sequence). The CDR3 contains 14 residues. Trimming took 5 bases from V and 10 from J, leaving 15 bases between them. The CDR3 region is CASSESPPFSPLHF. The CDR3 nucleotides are TGTGCCAGTAGTGAGTCTCCGCCCTTCTCACCCCTCCACTTT.

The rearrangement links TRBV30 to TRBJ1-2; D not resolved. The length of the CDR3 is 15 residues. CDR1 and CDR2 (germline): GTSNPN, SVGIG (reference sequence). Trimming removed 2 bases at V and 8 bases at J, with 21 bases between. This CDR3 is CAWSRGGSNGGGYTF. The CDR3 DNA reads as TGTGCCTGGAGTCGGGGAGGGTCCAACGGTGGAGGCTACACCTTC.

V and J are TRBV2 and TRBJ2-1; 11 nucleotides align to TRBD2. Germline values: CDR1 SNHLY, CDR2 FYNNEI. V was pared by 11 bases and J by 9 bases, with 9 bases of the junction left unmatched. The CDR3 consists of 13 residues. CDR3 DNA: TGTGCCCGTACTAGCGGGAGAGAGGGTGAGCAGTTCTTC. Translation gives CARTSGREGEQFF.

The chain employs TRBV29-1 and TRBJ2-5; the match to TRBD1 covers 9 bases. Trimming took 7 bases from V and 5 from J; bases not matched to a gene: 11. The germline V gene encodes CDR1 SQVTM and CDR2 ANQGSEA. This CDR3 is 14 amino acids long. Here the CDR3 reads CSARQGDGSETQYF. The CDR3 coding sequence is TGCAGCGCCAGACAGGGGGATGGGTCGGAGACCCAGTACTTC.

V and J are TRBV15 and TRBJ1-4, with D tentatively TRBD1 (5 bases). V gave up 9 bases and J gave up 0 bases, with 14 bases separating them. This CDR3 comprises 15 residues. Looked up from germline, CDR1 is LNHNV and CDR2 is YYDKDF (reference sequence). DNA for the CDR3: TGTGCCACTAGTAGGGGCCTTGCAACTAATGAAAAACTGTTTTTT. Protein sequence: CATSRGLATNEKLFF.

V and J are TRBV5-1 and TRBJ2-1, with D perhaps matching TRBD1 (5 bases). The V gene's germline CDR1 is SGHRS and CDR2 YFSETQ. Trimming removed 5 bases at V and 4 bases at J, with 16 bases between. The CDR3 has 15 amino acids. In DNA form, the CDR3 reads TGCGCCAGCAGAACGACAGCTTCGGGTTACAATGAGCAGTTCTTC. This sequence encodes CASRTTASGYNEQFF.

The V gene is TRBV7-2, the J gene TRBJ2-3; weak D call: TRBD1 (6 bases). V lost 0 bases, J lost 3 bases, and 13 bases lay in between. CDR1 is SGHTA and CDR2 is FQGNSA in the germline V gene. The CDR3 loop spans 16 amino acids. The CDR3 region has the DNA TGTGCCAGCAGCTTAGCTTGGACAGCATCTACAGATACGCAGTATTTT. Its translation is CASSLAWTASTDTQYF.

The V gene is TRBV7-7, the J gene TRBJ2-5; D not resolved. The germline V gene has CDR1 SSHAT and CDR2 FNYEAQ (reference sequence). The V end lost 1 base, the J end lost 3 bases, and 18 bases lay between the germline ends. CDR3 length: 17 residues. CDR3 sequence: CASSLGNGLVDEETQYF. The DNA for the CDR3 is TGTGCCAGCAGCTTAGGAAATGGGCTTGTCGATGAAGAGACCCAGTACTTC.

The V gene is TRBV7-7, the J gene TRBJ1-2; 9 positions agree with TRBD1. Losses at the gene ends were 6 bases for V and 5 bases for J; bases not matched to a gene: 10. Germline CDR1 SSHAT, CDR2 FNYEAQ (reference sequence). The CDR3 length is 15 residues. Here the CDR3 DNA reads TGTGCCAGCAGTTTTTGGGACAGGGAGGGTTATGGCTACACCTTC. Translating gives CASSFWDREGYGYTF.

Here the CDR3 DNA reads TGCGCCAGCAGCCGACAGGGCGAAGAGACCCAGTACTTC. Its protein product is CASSRQGEETQYF. The chain links TRBV5-1 to TRBJ2-5; 7 bases agree with TRBD1. V was pared by 4 bases and J by 3 bases, with 3 bases of the junction left unmatched. CDR3 length equals 13 residues. Per the germline V gene, CDR1 is SGHRS and CDR2 is YFSETQ.

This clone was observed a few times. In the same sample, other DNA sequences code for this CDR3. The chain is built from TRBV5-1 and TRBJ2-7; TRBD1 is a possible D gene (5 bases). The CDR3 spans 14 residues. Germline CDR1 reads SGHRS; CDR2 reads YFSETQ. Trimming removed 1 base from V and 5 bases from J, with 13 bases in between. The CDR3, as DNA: TGCGCCAGCAGCTTGAGAACAGGAAACGACGAGCAGTACTTC. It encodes CASSLRTGNDEQYF.

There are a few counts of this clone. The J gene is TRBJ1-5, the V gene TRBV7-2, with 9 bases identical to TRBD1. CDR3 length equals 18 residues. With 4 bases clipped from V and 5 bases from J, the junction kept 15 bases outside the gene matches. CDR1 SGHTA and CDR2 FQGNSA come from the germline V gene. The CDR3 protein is CASSSKRGTGLSDQPQHF. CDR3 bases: TGTGCCAGCAGCTCTAAACGCGGGACAGGGTTGTCGGATCAGCCCCAGCATTTT.

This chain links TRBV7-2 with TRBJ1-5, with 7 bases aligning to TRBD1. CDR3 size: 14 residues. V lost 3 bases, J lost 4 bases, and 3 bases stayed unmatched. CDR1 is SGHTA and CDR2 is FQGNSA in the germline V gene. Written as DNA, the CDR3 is TGTGCCAGCAGCTTGGGACAGTCTAATCAGCCCCAGCATTTT. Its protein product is CASSLGQSNQPQHF.

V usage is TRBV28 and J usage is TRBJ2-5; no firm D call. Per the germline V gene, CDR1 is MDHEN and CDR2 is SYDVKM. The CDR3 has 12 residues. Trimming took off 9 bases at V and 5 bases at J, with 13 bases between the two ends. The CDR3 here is CASDNSGETQYF. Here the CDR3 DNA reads TGTGCCAGTGACAACAGTGGGGAGACCCAGTACTTC.

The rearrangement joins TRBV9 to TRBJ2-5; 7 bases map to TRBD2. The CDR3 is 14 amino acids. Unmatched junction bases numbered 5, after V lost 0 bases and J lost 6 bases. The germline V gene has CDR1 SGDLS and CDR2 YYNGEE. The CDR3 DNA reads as TGTGCCAGCAGCGTAGAACCGGGGGGAAAGACCCAGTACTTC. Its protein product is CASSVEPGGKTQYF.

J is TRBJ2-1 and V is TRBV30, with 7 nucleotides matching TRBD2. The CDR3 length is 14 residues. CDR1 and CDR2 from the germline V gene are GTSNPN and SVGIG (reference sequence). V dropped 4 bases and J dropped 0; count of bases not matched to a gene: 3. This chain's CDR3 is CAWTSGSSYNEQFF. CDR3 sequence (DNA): TGTGCCTGGACTAGCGGTAGCTCCTACAATGAGCAGTTCTTC.

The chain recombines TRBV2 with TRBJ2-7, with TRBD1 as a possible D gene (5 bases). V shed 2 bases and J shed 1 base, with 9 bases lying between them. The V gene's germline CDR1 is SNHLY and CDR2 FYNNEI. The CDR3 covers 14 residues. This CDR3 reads CASSERTLSYEQYF. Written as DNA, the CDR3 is TGTGCCAGCAGTGAACGGACACTATCCTACGAGCAGTACTTC.

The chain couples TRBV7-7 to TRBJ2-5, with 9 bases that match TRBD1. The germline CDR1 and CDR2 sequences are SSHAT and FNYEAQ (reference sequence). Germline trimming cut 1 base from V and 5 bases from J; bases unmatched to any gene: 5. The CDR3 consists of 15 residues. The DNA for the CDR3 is TGTGCCAGCAGCTTAGGTGGGACAGGGAGTGAGACCCAGTACTTC. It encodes CASSLGGTGSETQYF.